These T cell receptor beta chains were read from a single sample in a study of CD8+CD57+ T cells in acquired aplastic anemia. TCRdb re-derived calls from the reads in MiXCR, one entry per CDR3 protein. The sample holds hundreds of thousands of distinct CDR3 sequences, about a third seen once. Sample: sorted CD4+, CD8+, or CD8+CD57+ T cells (not recorded which) from PBMCs. These receptors were collected from a human donor with aplastic anemia. Each CDR3 is given with its conserved first and last residue. D genes are given only for firm matches. The size of a clone is reported for some rows only, either as once, few or many, or as a class for expanded clones.

size,D,J,V,CDR3,DNA
many,NA,TRBJ1-2,TRBV7-2,CASSLSRGDRYTF,TGTGCCAGCAGCTTGTCCCGGGGAGATCGCTACACCTTC
few,NA,TRBJ2-7,TRBV20-1,CSARETFSGEQYF,TGCAGTGCTAGAGAGACCTTTTCGGGCGAGCAGTACTTC
few,TRBD1,TRBJ1-1,TRBV7-3,CASSFVIGTVNTEAFF,TGTGCCAGCAGCTTTGTGATCGGGACAGTCAACACTGAAGCTTTCTTT
many,TRBD2,TRBJ2-7,TRBV7-2,CASSLRGLAGGPYEQYF,TGTGCCAGCAGCCTAAGGGGGCTAGCGGGAGGACCCTACGAGCAGTACTTC
few,TRBD2,TRBJ2-3,TRBV20-1,CSGLLAGGLPVTDTQYF,TGCAGTGGCCTGCTAGCGGGGGGGCTTCCCGTCACAGATACGCAGTATTTT
NA,NA,TRBJ2-7,TRBV4-3,CASSHDPGISYEQYF,TGCGCCAGCAGCCATGATCCGGGGATTTCGTACGAGCAGTACTTC
many,NA,TRBJ1-5,TRBV10-3,CAISEQSVSNQPQHF,TGTGCCATCAGTGAGCAGTCGGTGAGCAATCAGCCCCAGCATTTT
few,NA,TRBJ1-6,TRBV5-1,CASRVYEEDSPLHF,TGCGCCAGCAGAGTCTACGAGGAAGATTCACCCCTCCACTTT
few,TRBD2,TRBJ2-3,TRBV11-2,CASSFQPAGGLDTQYF,TGTGCCAGCAGCTTTCAGCCAGCGGGGGGGCTCGATACGCAGTATTTT
NA,TRBD1,TRBJ1-1,TRBV10-3,CVIRRDREGTEAFF,TGTGTCATCAGGAGGGACAGGGAGGGCACTGAAGCTTTCTTT
NA,NA,TRBJ1-2,TRBV20-1,CSATRSFGYGYTF,TGCAGTGCGACTAGGAGTTTTGGGTATGGCTACACCTTC
many,TRBD1,TRBJ1-1,TRBV14,CASSQRTGSNTEAFF,TGTGCCAGCAGCCAACGGACAGGGTCGAACACTGAAGCTTTCTTT
many,NA,TRBJ2-3,TRBV19,CASTQTGDTQYF,TGTGCCAGTACCCAAACCGGAGATACGCAGTATTTT
NA,NA,TRBJ2-3,TRBV15,CATSRGTTDTQYF,TGTGCCACCAGCAGAGGGACCACAGATACGCAGTATTTT
many,NA,TRBJ1-5,TRBV9,CASSQGPNQPQHF,TGTGCCAGCAGTCAGGGGCCCAATCAGCCCCAGCATTTT
NA,NA,TRBJ2-7,TRBV29-1,CSVEYTPYEQYF,TGCAGCGTTGAATACACCCCCTACGAGCAGTACTTC
many,NA,TRBJ1-5,TRBV10-3,CAISESNRASNQPQHF,TGTGCCATCAGTGAGTCTAACAGGGCTAGCAATCAGCCCCAGCATTTT
NA,TRBD1,TRBJ1-1,TRBV6-1,CASSAYRGTEAFF,TGTGCCAGCAGTGCGTACAGGGGCACTGAAGCTTTCTTT
few,NA,TRBJ1-3,TRBV20-1,CSARDSRVGNTIYF,TGCAGTGCTAGAGATTCCAGGGTCGGAAACACCATATATTTT
few,TRBD1,TRBJ2-1,TRBV20-1,CSARRQGNEQFF,TGCAGTGCTAGAAGACAGGGCAATGAGCAGTTCTTC
many,NA,TRBJ1-2,TRBV20-1,CSAIKRGADYGYTF,TGCAGTGCAATTAAGAGGGGCGCGGACTATGGCTACACCTTC
many,TRBD2,TRBJ2-1,TRBV29-1,CSVEVVAGVINEQFF,TGCAGCGTTGAAGTGGTAGCGGGAGTCATAAATGAGCAGTTCTTC
NA,NA,TRBJ1-1,TRBV29-1,CSVNRQGPNTEAFF,TGCAGCGTTAATCGGCAGGGCCCTAACACTGAAGCTTTCTTT
few,TRBD1,TRBJ1-5,TRBV5-5,CASSLAPPGQNQPQHF,TGTGCCAGCAGCTTGGCGCCCCCGGGACAGAACCAGCCCCAGCATTTT
many,NA,TRBJ1-2,TRBV5-1,CASSLEPGRGNYGYTF,TGCGCCAGCAGCTTGGAACCGGGACGGGGTAACTATGGCTACACCTTC
many,NA,TRBJ1-6,TRBV15,CATSRDLFTYNHF,TGTGCCACCAGCAGAGATTTATTTACTTACAACCACTTT
NA,TRBD2,TRBJ2-2,TRBV25-1,CASSERLAGGELFF,TGTGCCAGCAGCGAAAGACTAGCGGGAGGGGAGCTGTTTTTT
NA,NA,TRBJ2-1,TRBV14,CASSQEESSYNEQFF,TGTGCCAGCAGCCAAGAAGAGAGCTCCTACAATGAGCAGTTCTTC
many,NA,TRBJ1-5,TRBV6-1,CASLLGSNQPQHF,TGTGCCAGTTTGCTGGGCAGCAATCAGCCCCAGCATTTT
NA,TRBD2,TRBJ2-5,TRBV7-2,CASSEFAGGQTQYF,TGTGCCAGCAGTGAATTTGCGGGGGGCCAGACCCAGTACTTC
NA,NA,TRBJ2-7,TRBV6-1,CASSGQGSSYEQYF,TGTGCCAGCAGTGGGCAGGGCAGCTCCTACGAGCAGTACTTC
few,NA,TRBJ2-1,TRBV9,CASSVGSQTGEQFF,TGTGCCAGCAGCGTAGGGAGTCAAACGGGTGAGCAGTTCTTC